Listed below are T cell receptor beta chains from one sample, sequenced in a study of shared clonotypes between healthy human individuals. Here immunoSEQ multiplex PCR was the method, and the copy in TCRdb shows in-frame clones only, minus some. The table has over a million clones, roughly 75% seen once. Material for sequencing was memory CD4+ T cells sorted from blood. Receptors were obtained from a man between 18 and 35 years old in good health. The CDR3 runs from the conserved cysteine through the conserved F or W. Each record gives: J gene, D gene, clone size, V gene, CDR3 protein, CDR3 DNA. The D gene is left open where the match is weak. Clone size, where shown, is once, few, many, or a class for clones that have expanded.

TRBJ2-1,TRBD2,few,TRBV5-4,CASSLGLGLADNEQFF,TGTGCCAGCAGCTTGGGCCTTGGACTAGCGGACAATGAGCAGTTCTTC
TRBJ2-7,-,-,TRBV19,CASSIGWGGSYEQYF,TGTGCCAGTAGTATCGGATGGGGTGGCTCCTACGAGCAGTACTTC
TRBJ2-1,-,-,TRBV2,CASRVGATDNEQFF,TGTGCCTCCCGAGTGGGGGCTACGGACAATGAGCAGTTCTTC
TRBJ2-3,-,-,TRBV27,CASSQWTSTDTQYF,TGTGCCAGCAGTCAATGGACTAGCACAGATACGCAGTATTTT
TRBJ2-7,TRBD2,-,TRBV18,CASSPSSSGPYEQYF,TGTGCCAGCTCACCATCCTCTAGCGGACCCTACGAGCAGTACTTC
TRBJ2-2,-,-,TRBV4-2,CASSQGRDSYTGELFF,TGTGCCAGCAGCCAAGGCCGGGACTCCTACACCGGGGAGCTGTTTTTT
TRBJ2-1,TRBD1,few,TRBV7-9,CASSRILQGDNEQFF,TGTGCCAGCAGCCGAATACTACAGGGGGACAATGAGCAGTTCTTC
TRBJ2-7,-,-,TRBV5-6,CASSLEYFGYEQYF,TGTGCCAGCAGCTTGGAGTATTTTGGCTACGAGCAGTACTTC
TRBJ2-3,-,-,TRBV19,CASRSAAPSSTDTQYF,TGTGCCAGTAGATCTGCGGCCCCGTCGAGCACAGATACGCAGTATTTT
TRBJ2-6,TRBD2,-,TRBV6-1,CASSERGAQEAGANVLTF,TGTGCCAGCAGTGAGCGGGGGGCCCAAGAGGCTGGGGCCAACGTCCTGACTTTC
TRBJ1-2,-,-,TRBV7-2,CASSLAVDSGYTF,TGTGCCAGCAGCTTAGCAGTCGACAGTGGCTACACCTTC
TRBJ2-5,-,-,TRBV30,CAWSVRSQETQYF,TGTGCCTGGAGTGTACGCAGCCAAGAGACCCAGTACTTC
TRBJ2-5,-,-,TRBV7-9,CASSHDGGVETQYF,TGTGCCAGCAGCCACGATGGGGGAGTGGAGACCCAGTACTTC
TRBJ1-5,-,many,TRBV5-1,CASRATESQPQHF,TGCGCCAGCAGGGCGACAGAATCTCAGCCCCAGCATTTT
TRBJ2-1,TRBD2,-,TRBV5-1,CASSLSGTYNEQFF,TGCGCCAGCAGCTTGAGCGGGACCTACAATGAGCAGTTCTTC
TRBJ2-7,TRBD1,-,TRBV5-8,CASSSMTGSYEQYF,TGTGCCAGCAGCTCCATGACAGGGTCCTACGAGCAGTACTTC
TRBJ1-1,-,-,TRBV29-1,CSVTGGLEAFF,TGCAGCGTGACAGGTGGTTTGGAAGCTTTCTTT
TRBJ1-4,-,few,TRBV10-3,CAISESLAQREKLFF,TGTGCCATCAGTGAGTCATTGGCGCAACGGGAAAAACTGTTTTTT
TRBJ2-2,-,-,TRBV14,CASSRDPVGELFF,TGTGCCAGCAGCCGGGACCCCGTCGGGGAGCTGTTTTTT
TRBJ2-3,-,-,TRBV9,CASKPEGSSTDTQYF,TGTGCCAGCAAACCTGAGGGATCTAGCACAGATACGCAGTATTTT
TRBJ2-5,-,-,TRBV7-9,CASSLVPGNTQYF,TGTGCCAGCAGCTTAGTTCCAGGGAACACCCAGTACTTC
TRBJ1-6,-,-,TRBV6-5,CVSSWEGLRSPLHF,TGTGTCAGCAGTTGGGAGGGTCTGAGATCACCCCTCCACTTT
TRBJ2-3,-,once,TRBV28,CASSLNLETDTQYF,TGTGCCAGCAGTTTAAACCTTGAGACAGATACGCAGTATTTT
TRBJ2-5,-,-,TRBV18,CASSPGVGETQYF,TGTGCCAGCTCACCAGGGGTTGGAGAGACCCAGTACTTC
TRBJ2-7,-,few,TRBV7-2,CASSPGGFSYEQYF,TGTGCCAGCAGCCCCGGGGGATTCTCCTACGAGCAGTACTTC
TRBJ2-7,TRBD1,-,TRBV5-1,CASTVGTGGGEQYF,TGCGCCAGCACAGTGGGGACAGGGGGCGGTGAGCAGTACTTC